One sample yielded the 21 T cell receptor beta chains listed below, sequenced in a study of early T cells in non-severe SARS-CoV-2 infection. MiXCR, applied by TCRdb to the 5' RACE reads, yields one record per CDR3 protein. The sample lists about 52,000 distinct CDR3 sequences; around a tenth were seen once. Sequencing was done on a sample of whole blood. Every receptor here comes from an adult who was a healthcare worker with PCR-confirmed SARS-CoV-2 infection or an uninfected control (not recorded which).

The CDR3 loop reads CASSPRDPNYGYTF. CDR3 bases: TGTGCCAGCAGTCCCAGGGACCCAAACTATGGCTACACCTTC. V gene TRBV6-1 combines with J gene TRBJ1-2, with a possible D match to TRBD1 (5 bases). This CDR3 is 14 amino acids long. V lost 5 bases and J 2 bases, leaving 12 bases between the germline ends. From germline, CDR1 is MNHNS and CDR2 SASEGT.

The sample holds a few counts of this clonotype. The chain links TRBV5-4 to TRBJ2-5, with D perhaps matching TRBD1 or TRBD2 (6 bases each). This CDR3 is 15 amino acids long. V was cut by 3 bases and J by 4 bases, with 16 bases left in between. Looked up from germline, CDR1 is SGHNT and CDR2 is YYREEE (reference sequence). The CDR3 region is CASSWGADSGETQYF. In DNA form, the CDR3 reads TGTGCCAGCAGCTGGGGGGCTGACAGCGGAGAGACCCAGTACTTC.

The V gene is TRBV19, the J gene TRBJ2-4, with D possibly being TRBD2 (6 bases). The CDR3 sequence is 16 residues long. The germline V gene has CDR1 LNHDA and CDR2 SQIVND (reference sequence). V was pared by 3 bases and J by 0 bases, with 12 bases between. In nucleotides, the CDR3 is TGTGCCAGTAGTATCCCGGGACTTACAGCCAAAAACATTCAGTACTTC. This codes for CASSIPGLTAKNIQYF.

This clonotype was seen at least ten times. V and J are TRBV7-9 and TRBJ1-1; possibly TRBD1 for D (6 bases). The CDR3 is made up of 14 amino acids. Trimming shortened V by 5 bases and J by 4 bases, and 14 bases separated the two germline ends. Germline V gene lookup returns CDR1 SEHNR and CDR2 FQNEAQ (reference sequence). The CDR3 DNA is TGTGCCAGCAGCCGATCAGGGGAAGGCACTGAAGCTTTCTTT. Encoded protein: CASSRSGEGTEAFF.

This clonotype appeared a few times. The chain links TRBV25-1 to TRBJ1-6, with TRBD1 as a possible D gene (6 bases). The CDR3 has 12 residues. Germline V CDR1 and CDR2: MGHDK, SYGVNS. Trimming stripped 5 bases from V and 7 bases from J, with 6 bases between. CDR3 in amino acids: CASSQGNSPLHF. CDR3 in DNA: TGTGCCAGCAGTCAGGGGAATTCACCCCTCCACTTT.

V is TRBV10-2 and J is TRBJ2-4, with 10 positions matching TRBD1. Germline CDR1 WSHSY, CDR2 SAAADI. V lost 2 bases and J lost 7; bases outside the gene matches: 2. This CDR3 is 14 amino acids long. Written as DNA, the CDR3 is TGCGCCAGCAGTGAGCCGGGACAGGGGAACATTCAGTACTTC. Amino acid sequence: CASSEPGQGNIQYF.

This clonotype has a handful of counts. The chain uses TRBV7-9 and TRBJ2-3; 7 bases match TRBD1. Trimming removed 9 bases from V and 0 bases from J; junction bases left unmatched: 6. CDR3 length equals 14 residues. From germline, CDR1 is SEHNR and CDR2 FQNEAQ (reference sequence). CDR3 nucleotide sequence: TGTGCCAGGGGGACAGAGTCTAGCACAGATACGCAGTATTTT. Encoded protein: CARGTESSTDTQYF. Combining the CDR3 with reference TRBV7-9 and TRBJ2-3 gives the whole variable domain DTGVSQNPRHKITKRGQNVTFRCDPISEHNRLYWYRQTLGQGPEFLTYFQNEAQLEKSRLLSDRFSAERPKGSFSTLEIQRTEQGDSAMYLCARGTESSTDTQYFGPGTRLTVL.

This clonotype was observed a handful of times. The gene calls are TRBV6-6 and TRBJ2-2; the D is unclear. Trimming took off 0 bases at V and 1 base at J, with 6 bases between the two ends. Germline values: CDR1 MNHNY, CDR2 SVGAGI (reference sequence). The CDR3 runs 15 residues. For the CDR3, the DNA is TGTGCCAGCAGTTACTCGTACGGGAACACCGGGGAGCTGTTTTTT. Protein product: CASSYSYGNTGELFF.

This clonotype was seen only a few times. V usage is TRBV5-8 and J usage is TRBJ2-1; 13 nucleotides agree with TRBD2. The CDR3 is 16 residues long. The V and J ends lost 3 bases and 7 bases, in that order; junction bases with no gene match: 7. Germline CDR1 and CDR2: SGHTS and YDEGEE. The CDR3 protein is CASSSNLLAGGNEQFF. CDR3 DNA sequence: TGTGCCAGCAGCTCAAACTTACTAGCGGGAGGGAATGAGCAGTTCTTC.

Many counts were recorded for this clonotype. This chain links TRBV14 with TRBJ2-7; a weak D match, TRBD1 (6 bases). Trimming removed 4 bases from V and 1 base from J, with 14 bases in between. There are 15 residues in the CDR3. The V gene's germline CDR1 is SGHDN and CDR2 FVKESK. CDR3 protein: CASSLKGQGSYEQYF. Here the CDR3 DNA reads TGTGCCAGCAGCCTAAAGGGGCAGGGGTCCTACGAGCAGTACTTC.

This sequence joins TRBV9 and TRBJ1-2; maybe TRBD1 (6 bases). Trimming pared 0 bases from V and 9 bases from J, leaving 18 bases between. This CDR3 has 15 amino acids. CDR1 is SGDLS and CDR2 is YYNGEE in the germline V gene. CDR3 bases: TGTGCCAGCAGCGTAGCTCCGGCCAGGGGTATGAGCTACACCTTC. It yields the protein CASSVAPARGMSYTF.

This clonotype showed up many times. The rearrangement links TRBV7-2 to TRBJ2-6; no definite D call. Germline CDR1 SGHTA, CDR2 FQGNSA. Trimming stripped 3 bases from V and 4 bases from J, with 4 bases between. This CDR3 has 13 residues. The CDR3 region is CASSFNGANVLTF. The CDR3 DNA reads TGTGCCAGCAGCTTTAACGGGGCCAACGTCCTGACTTTC.

In this sample, this clonotype turned up many times. The gene calls are TRBV4-1 and TRBJ2-7, with D possibly matching TRBD1 (6 bases). The CDR3 covers 15 residues. CDR1 and CDR2 from the germline V gene are MGHRA and YSYEKL. V was trimmed by 3 bases and J by 7 bases, leaving 19 bases between them. This chain's CDR3 is CASSHSEFTDREQYF. For the CDR3, the DNA is TGCGCCAGCAGCCACTCCGAGTTCACCGACAGGGAGCAGTACTTC.

V is TRBV19 and J is TRBJ2-1; 11 positions match TRBD1. J gave up 8 bases and V 4 bases, and 7 bases lay outside the gene matches. CDR1 is LNHDA, CDR2 SQIVND, per germline (reference sequence). This CDR3 is 15 amino acids long. CDR3 coding DNA: TGTGCCAGTAGTAAGGGACAGGGGGTAATCCATGAGCAGTTCTTC. It encodes CASSKGQGVIHEQFF.

This clonotype has more than one count but fewer than ten. CDR3 sequence: CASSLVWGAQPQHF. Here the CDR3 DNA reads TGTGCCAGCAGTTTAGTTTGGGGGGCCCAGCCCCAGCATTTT. The chain carries TRBV28 and TRBJ1-5; the D gene is possibly TRBD1 (6 bases). The CDR3 spans 14 residues. Germline V gene data show CDR1 as MDHEN and CDR2 as SYDVKM. Trimming removed 2 bases at V and 7 bases at J, with 12 bases between.

This chain joins TRBV15 and TRBJ2-1; 9 bases are shared with TRBD2. Trimming cost V 4 bases and J 7 bases; bases outside gene matches: 8. Germline CDR1 reads LNHNV; CDR2 reads YYDKDF (reference sequence). The CDR3 is 15 residues long. This chain's CDR3 is CATSKLSSGINEQFF. The CDR3 DNA sequence: TGTGCCACCAGCAAGCTGTCTAGCGGGATTAATGAGCAGTTCTTC.

The chain recombines TRBV28 with TRBJ2-7; no firm D call. Germline V gives CDR1 MDHEN, CDR2 SYDVKM. The germline V and J ends were trimmed by 6 bases and 2 bases, with 2 bases remaining between them. The CDR3 has 10 amino acids. DNA for the CDR3: TGTGCCAGCAGCACCTACGAGCAGTACTTC. It specifies CASSTYEQYF.

This clonotype was detected only a few times. The V call is TRBV29-1, the J call TRBJ2-7; 12 nucleotides agree with TRBD1. Trimming cost V 4 bases and J 5 bases; bases outside gene matches: 6. Germline V lookup: CDR1 SQVTM, CDR2 ANQGSEA. This CDR3 is 14 amino acids long. The DNA of the CDR3 is TGCAGCGTTGGTATAGGGACAGGGGGCGACGAGCAGTACTTC. This sequence encodes CSVGIGTGGDEQYF.

This clonotype was counted ten times or more. The chain joins TRBV4-2 to TRBJ2-7, with a tentative D call TRBD1 (5 bases). Germline lookup yields CDR1 LGHNA and CDR2 YNFKEQ. The CDR3 length is 14 residues. V shed 1 base and J shed 4 bases, with 11 bases lying between them. DNA of the CDR3: TGTGCCAGCAGCCAAGCCGGACAAGATTACGAGCAGTACTTC. It codes for CASSQAGQDYEQYF.

This clonotype was detected a few times. The V gene is TRBV7-9, the J gene TRBJ2-2; D is unclear. CDR3 length: 12 residues. Trimming removed 4 bases from V and 3 bases from J, with 3 bases in between. Germline V lookup: CDR1 SEHNR, CDR2 FQNEAQ (reference sequence). CDR3 nucleotide sequence: TGTGCCAGCAGCTATTACACCGGGGAGCTGTTTTTT. Translated: CASSYYTGELFF. The variable domain in full, completed from reference TRBV7-9 and TRBJ2-2, reads DTGVSQNPRHKITKRGQNVTFRCDPISEHNRLYWYRQTLGQGPEFLTYFQNEAQLEKSRLLSDRFSAERPKGSFSTLEIQRTEQGDSAMYLCASSYYTGELFFGEGSRLTVL.

The genes are TRBV5-3 and TRBJ2-2; 9 nucleotides align to TRBD1. TRBV5-3 is flagged as an ORF with uncertain function. The CDR3 length is 16 residues. The V segment lost 4 bases and the J segment 4 bases; nucleotides outside the gene matches: 8. This chain's CDR3 is CARSAGTGFGTGELFF. As DNA, the CDR3 is TGTGCCAGAAGCGCCGGGACAGGGTTTGGCACCGGGGAGCTGTTTTTT.